This T cell receptor beta chain was found in a study of blood T cell repertoires in COVID-19. About the study: Sites in the United States, Italy and Spain provided acute and convalescent COVID-19 samples. The cDNA or gDNA used as material had been derived from T cells, B-cell-depleted T cells, or PBMCs.

This CDR3 is 15 amino acids long. Germline V gives CDR1 MDHEN, CDR2 SYDVKM. Trimming took 3 bases from V and 2 from J; bases not matched to a gene: 5. In the original workflow: Reference gene primer amplification yielded estimated nucleated cell counts. Data came from immunoSEQ multiplex PCR; TCRdb stores just in-frame clones and leaves some out. D and trimming come from the DNA, and the V and J calls and clone size come from that table. The sample shows around 31,000 clones, around 89% of them seen only once. This receptor was identified in a man aged 55 to 70 with acute or convalescent COVID-19. This chain connects TRBV28 to TRBJ1-2; 8 nucleotides align to TRBD1. Sample: peripheral blood. The CDR3 loop reads CASSLVGQANYGYTF. CDR3 nucleotide sequence: TGTGCCAGCAGTTTGGTGGGACAGGCCAACTATGGCTACACCTTC.